The 5 T cell receptor beta chains given below trace back to one sample, sequenced in a study of T-cell memory formation after mild COVID-19 (dated by TCRdb to the early 2020s). Receptors were amplified or captured by 5' RACE. Sequencing was carried out with an Illumina NovaSeq 6000. Using fastp at Q25 and MiXCR, TCRdb reprocessed the public reads and kept productive beta chains. Rows matching on CDR3 protein sequence are summarized as one entry with the most common DNA and genes. Within this sample are 210,000 or so distinct CDR3 sequences, with over 9.5% of them counted one time only. Of the sample, 3% to 3.5% falls within the top ten clones. Sequencing was carried out using PBMCs or a T cell subset sorted from them (not recorded which). These receptors were collected from a man younger than 35 who had mild COVID-19 (a few samples of this study predate the infection). The sample titles of this study are shuffled in the database, so cell type and time point are left out; the donor was told from shared clones.

The chain joins TRBV11-2 to TRBJ2-7; D gene ambiguous. Trimming took 0 bases from V and 3 from J, leaving 6 bases between them. Per the germline V gene, CDR1 is SGHAT and CDR2 is FQNNGV. CDR3 length: 13 amino acids. This CDR3 is CASSLDPVYEQYV. CDR3 DNA: TGTGCCAGCAGCTTAGATCCTGTCTACGAGCAGTACGTC.

This clonotype has at least ten counts. The genes are TRBV7-3 and TRBJ2-7; perhaps TRBD1 as D (5 bases). Deletions cut 2 bases from V and 3 bases from J, with 8 bases between. The germline gives CDR1 SGHTA, CDR2 FQGTGA. This CDR3 has 13 residues. The CDR3 DNA reads as TGTGCCAGCAGCTTAGGCAGGGACTACGAGCAGTACTTC. Protein: CASSLGRDYEQYF. Using reference TRBV7-3 and TRBJ2-7 for the parts outside the CDR3, the full variable domain is GAGVSQTPSNKVTEKGKYVELRCDPISGHTALYWYRQSLGQGPEFLIYFQGTGAADDSGLPNDRFFAVRPEGSVSTLKIQRTERGDSAVYLCASSLGRDYEQYFGPGTRLTVT.

J is TRBJ2-5 and V is TRBV29-1; possibly TRBD2 for D (6 bases). Germline-derived CDR1 and CDR2 are SQVTM and ANQGSEA. The CDR3 consists of 16 residues. The germline V and J ends were trimmed by 0 bases and 4 bases, with 18 bases remaining between them. CDR3 nucleotides: TGCAGCGTTGAAGATCGGCGGGGATCGCGGACAGAGACCCAGTACTTC. Translating gives CSVEDRRGSRTETQYF. The full variable domain, rest sourced from reference TRBV29-1 and TRBJ2-5, is SAVISQKPSRDICQRGTSLTIQCQVDSQVTMMFWYRQQPGQSLTLIATANQGSEATYESGFVIDKFPISRPNLTFSTLTVSNMSPEDSSIYLCSVEDRRGSRTETQYFGPGTRLLVL.

In its sample, this clonotype was seen a few times. The chain carries TRBV6-5 and TRBJ2-1; 7 bases are shared with TRBD1. The V gene's germline CDR1 is MNHEY and CDR2 SVGAGI. V trimming: 0 bases; J trimming: 15 bases; junction bases outside the gene matches: 8. The CDR3 runs 13 residues. The CDR3 protein is CASSYSGTEGRFF. CDR3 DNA sequence: TGTGCCAGCAGTTACTCGGGGACAGAAGGCCGGTTCTTC.

V gene TRBV4-2 combines with J gene TRBJ2-3; D is unresolved. Germline CDR1 reads LGHNA; CDR2 reads YNFKEQ. The germline V and J ends were trimmed by 0 bases and 2 bases, with 9 bases remaining between them. The CDR3 loop spans 15 amino acids. The CDR3 spells CASSQDYESTDTQYF. CDR3 DNA sequence: TGTGCCAGCAGCCAAGATTATGAGTCCACAGATACGCAGTATTTT.